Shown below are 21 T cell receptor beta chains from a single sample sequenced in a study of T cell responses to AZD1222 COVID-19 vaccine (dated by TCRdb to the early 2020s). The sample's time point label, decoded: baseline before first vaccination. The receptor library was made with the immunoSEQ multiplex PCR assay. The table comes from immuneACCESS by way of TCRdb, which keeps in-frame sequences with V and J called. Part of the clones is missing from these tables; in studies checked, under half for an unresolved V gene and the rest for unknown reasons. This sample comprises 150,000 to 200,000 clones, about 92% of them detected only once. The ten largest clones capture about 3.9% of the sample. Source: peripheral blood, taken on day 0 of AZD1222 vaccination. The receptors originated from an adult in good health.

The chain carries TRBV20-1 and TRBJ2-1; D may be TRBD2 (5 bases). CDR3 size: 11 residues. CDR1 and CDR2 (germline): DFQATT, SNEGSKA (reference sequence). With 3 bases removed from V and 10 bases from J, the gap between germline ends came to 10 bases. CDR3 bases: TGCAGTGCTAGGTCTAGCCGGGAGCAGTTCTTC. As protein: CSARSSREQFF.

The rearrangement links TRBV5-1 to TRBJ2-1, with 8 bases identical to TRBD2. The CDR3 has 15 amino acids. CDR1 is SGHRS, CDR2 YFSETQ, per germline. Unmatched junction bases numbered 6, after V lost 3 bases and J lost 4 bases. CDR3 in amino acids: CASSSPGLVYNEQFF. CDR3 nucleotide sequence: TGCGCCAGCAGCTCCCCGGGACTAGTATACAATGAGCAGTTCTTC.

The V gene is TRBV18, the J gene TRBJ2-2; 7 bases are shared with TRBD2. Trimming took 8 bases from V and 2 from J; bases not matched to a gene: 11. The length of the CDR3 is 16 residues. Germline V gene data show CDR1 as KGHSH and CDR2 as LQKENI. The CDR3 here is CASLRAGLPNTGELFF. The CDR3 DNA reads TGTGCCAGCCTCCGGGCGGGACTACCTAACACCGGGGAGCTGTTTTTT.

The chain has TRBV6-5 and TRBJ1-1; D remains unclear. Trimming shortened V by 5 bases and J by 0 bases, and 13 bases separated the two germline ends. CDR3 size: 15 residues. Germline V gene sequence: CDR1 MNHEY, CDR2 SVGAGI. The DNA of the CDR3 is TGTGCCAGCAGTCCCTCTTTTTGGTTGAACACTGAAGCTTTCTTT. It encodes CASSPSFWLNTEAFF.

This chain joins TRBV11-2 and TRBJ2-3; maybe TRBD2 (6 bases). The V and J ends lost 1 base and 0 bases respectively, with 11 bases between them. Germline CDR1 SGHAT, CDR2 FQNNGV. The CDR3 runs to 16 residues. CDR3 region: CASSLVGGSSTDTQYF. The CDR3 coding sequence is TGTGCCAGCAGCTTAGTTGGGGGGAGCAGCACAGATACGCAGTATTTT. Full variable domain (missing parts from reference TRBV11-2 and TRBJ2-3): EAGVAQSPRYKIIEKRQSVAFWCNPISGHATLYWYQQILGQGPKLLIQFQNNGVVDDSQLPKDRFSAERLKGVDSTLKIQPAKLEDSAVYLCASSLVGGSSTDTQYFGPGTRLTVL.

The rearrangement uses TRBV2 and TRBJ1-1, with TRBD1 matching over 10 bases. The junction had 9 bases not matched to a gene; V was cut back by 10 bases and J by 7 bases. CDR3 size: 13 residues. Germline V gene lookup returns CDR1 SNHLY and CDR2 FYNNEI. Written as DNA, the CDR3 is TGTGCCAACCGGGACAGGGGCACGGGTGAAGCTTTCTTT. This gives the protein CANRDRGTGEAFF.

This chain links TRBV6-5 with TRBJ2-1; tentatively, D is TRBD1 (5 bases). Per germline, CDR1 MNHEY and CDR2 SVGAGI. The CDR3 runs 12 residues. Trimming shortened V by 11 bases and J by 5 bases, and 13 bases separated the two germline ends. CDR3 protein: CAAGLTDNEQFF. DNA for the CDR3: TGTGCCGCAGGGTTAACGGACAATGAGCAGTTCTTC.

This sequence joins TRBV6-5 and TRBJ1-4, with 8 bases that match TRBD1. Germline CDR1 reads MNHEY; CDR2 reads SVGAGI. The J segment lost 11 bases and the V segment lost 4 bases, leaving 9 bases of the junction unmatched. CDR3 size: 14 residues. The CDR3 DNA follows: TGTGCCAGCAGTTTGGACAGGGTAGGAGACAAACTGTTTTTT. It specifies CASSLDRVGDKLFF.

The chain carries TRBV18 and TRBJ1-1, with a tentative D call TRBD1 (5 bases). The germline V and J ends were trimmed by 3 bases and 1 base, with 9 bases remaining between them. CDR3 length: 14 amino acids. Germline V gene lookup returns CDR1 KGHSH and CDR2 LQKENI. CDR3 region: CASSPRDRNTEAFF. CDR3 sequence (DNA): TGTGCCAGCTCACCCCGAGACAGGAACACTGAAGCTTTCTTT.

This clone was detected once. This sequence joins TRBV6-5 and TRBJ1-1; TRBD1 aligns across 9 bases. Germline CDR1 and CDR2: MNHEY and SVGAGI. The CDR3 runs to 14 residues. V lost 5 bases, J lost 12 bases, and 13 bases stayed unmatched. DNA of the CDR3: TGTGCCAGCAGTACAACCGGGACAGGGAAGTTTTCTTTCTTT. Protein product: CASSTTGTGKFSFF.

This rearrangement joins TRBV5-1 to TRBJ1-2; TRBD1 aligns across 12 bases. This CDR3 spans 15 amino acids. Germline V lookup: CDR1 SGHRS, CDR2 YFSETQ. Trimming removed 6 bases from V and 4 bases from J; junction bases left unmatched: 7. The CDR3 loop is CASTRDRGRLYGYTF. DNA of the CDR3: TGCGCCAGCACCCGGGACAGGGGGCGACTCTATGGCTACACCTTC.

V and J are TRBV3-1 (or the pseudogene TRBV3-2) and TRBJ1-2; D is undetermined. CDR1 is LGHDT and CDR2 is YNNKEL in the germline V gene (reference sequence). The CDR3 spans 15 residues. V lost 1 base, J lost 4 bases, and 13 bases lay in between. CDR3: CASSQGLGSGYGYTF. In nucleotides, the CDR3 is TGTGCCAGCAGCCAAGGTCTTGGTTCGGGCTATGGCTACACCTTC.

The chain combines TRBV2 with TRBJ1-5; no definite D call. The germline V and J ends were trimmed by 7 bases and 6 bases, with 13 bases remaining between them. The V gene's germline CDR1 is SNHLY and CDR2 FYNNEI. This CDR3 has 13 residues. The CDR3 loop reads CASNEREIQPQHF. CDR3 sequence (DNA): TGTGCCAGCAACGAGAGGGAAATTCAGCCCCAGCATTTT.

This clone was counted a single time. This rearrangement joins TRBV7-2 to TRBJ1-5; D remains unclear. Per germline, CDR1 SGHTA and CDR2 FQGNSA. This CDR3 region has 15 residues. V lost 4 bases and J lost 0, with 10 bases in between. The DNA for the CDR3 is TGTGCCAGCAGCTGGACCATCGGTAGCAATCAGCCCCAGCATTTT. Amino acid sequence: CASSWTIGSNQPQHF. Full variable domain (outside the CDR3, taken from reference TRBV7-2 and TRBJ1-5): GAGVSQSPSNKVTEKGKDVELRCDPISGHTALYWYRQSLGQGLEFLIYFQGNSAPDKSGLPSDRFSAERTGGSVSTLTIQRTQQEDSAVYLCASSWTIGSNQPQHFGDGTRLSIL.

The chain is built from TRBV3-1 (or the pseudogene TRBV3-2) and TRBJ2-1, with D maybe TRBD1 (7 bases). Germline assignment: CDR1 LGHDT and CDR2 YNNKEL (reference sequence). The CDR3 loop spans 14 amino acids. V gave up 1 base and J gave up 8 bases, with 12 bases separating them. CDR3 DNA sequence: TGTGCCAGCAGCCAAGGACAGGGAGGCGATGAGCAGTTCTTC. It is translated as CASSQGQGGDEQFF.

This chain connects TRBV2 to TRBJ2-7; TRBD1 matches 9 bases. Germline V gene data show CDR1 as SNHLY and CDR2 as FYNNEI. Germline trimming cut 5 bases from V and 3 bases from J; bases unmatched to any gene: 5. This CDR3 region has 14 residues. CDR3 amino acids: CASSNRDRVYEQYF. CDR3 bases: TGTGCCAGCAGTAACCGGGACAGGGTCTACGAGCAGTACTTC.

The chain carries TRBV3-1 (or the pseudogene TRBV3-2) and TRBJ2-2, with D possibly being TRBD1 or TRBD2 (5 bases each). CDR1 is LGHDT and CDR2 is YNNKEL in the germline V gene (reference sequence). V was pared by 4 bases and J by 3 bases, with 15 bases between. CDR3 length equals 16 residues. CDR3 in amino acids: CASSRVPGPYTGELFF. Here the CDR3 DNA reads TGTGCCAGCAGCCGGGTGCCGGGACCGTACACCGGGGAGCTGTTTTTT.

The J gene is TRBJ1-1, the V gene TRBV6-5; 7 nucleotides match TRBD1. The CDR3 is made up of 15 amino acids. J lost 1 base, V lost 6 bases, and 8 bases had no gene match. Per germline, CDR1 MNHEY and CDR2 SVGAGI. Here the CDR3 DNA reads TGTGCCAGCAGGGTTACTACAGGGGCGAACACTGAAGCTTTCTTT. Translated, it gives CASRVTTGANTEAFF.

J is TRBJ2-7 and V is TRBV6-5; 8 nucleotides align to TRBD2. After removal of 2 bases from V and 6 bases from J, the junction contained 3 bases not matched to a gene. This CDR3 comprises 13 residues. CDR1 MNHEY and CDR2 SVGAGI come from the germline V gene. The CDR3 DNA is TGTGCCAGCAGTTACCATGGACTAGCCGAGCAGTACTTC. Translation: CASSYHGLAEQYF.

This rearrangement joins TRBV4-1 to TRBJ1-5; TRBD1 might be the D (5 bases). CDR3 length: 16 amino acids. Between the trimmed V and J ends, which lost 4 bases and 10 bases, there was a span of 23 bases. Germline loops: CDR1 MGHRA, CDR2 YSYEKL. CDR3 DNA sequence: TGCGCCAGCAGCCGAACACCGGGACTCCCACTGGGACCCCAGCATTTT. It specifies CASSRTPGLPLGPQHF.

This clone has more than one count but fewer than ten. The CDR3 loop reads CASSELGVRRGAFF. CDR3 coding DNA: TGTGCCAGCAGTGAATTAGGAGTCCGTAGAGGGGCTTTCTTT. The chain uses TRBV25-1 and TRBJ1-1; D is unresolved. Germline assignment: CDR1 MGHDK and CDR2 SYGVNS. Trimming shortened V by 1 base and J by 11 bases, and 17 bases separated the two germline ends. The CDR3 spans 14 residues.